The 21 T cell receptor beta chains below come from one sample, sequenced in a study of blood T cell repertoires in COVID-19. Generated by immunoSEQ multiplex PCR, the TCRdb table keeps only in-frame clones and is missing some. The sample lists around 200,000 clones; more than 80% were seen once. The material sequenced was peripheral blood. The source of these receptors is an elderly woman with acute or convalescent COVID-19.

CDR3 amino acids: CASRDRSEDYGYTF. The CDR3 bases are TGTGCCAGTAGGGACAGGAGCGAGGACTATGGCTACACCTTC. V is TRBV19 and J is TRBJ1-2; 7 positions agree with TRBD1. The CDR3 length is 14 residues. The trim removed 6 bases at V and 3 bases at J, leaving 7 bases unmatched. Germline CDR1 is LNHDA and CDR2 is SQIVND (reference sequence).

The CDR3 sequence: CASSQDASRYEQYF. In DNA form, the CDR3 reads TGTGCCAGCAGCCAAGACGCTAGCCGGTACGAGCAGTACTTC. The chain uses TRBV14 and TRBJ2-7; D perhaps matches TRBD2 (5 bases). This CDR3 has 14 residues. Germline V CDR1 and CDR2: SGHDN, FVKESK. V was pared by 0 bases and J by 4 bases, with 10 bases between.

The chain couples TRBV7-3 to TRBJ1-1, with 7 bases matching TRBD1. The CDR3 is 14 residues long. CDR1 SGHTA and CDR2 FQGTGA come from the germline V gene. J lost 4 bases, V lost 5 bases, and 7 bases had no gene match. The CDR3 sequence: CASSKTGISTEAFF. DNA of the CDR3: TGTGCCAGCAGCAAGACAGGGATCAGCACTGAAGCTTTCTTT.

Here the CDR3 reads CASSVVEGRQETQYF. DNA of the CDR3: TGTGCCAGCAGCGTAGTAGAGGGTAGGCAAGAGACCCAGTACTTC. The rearrangement uses TRBV9 and TRBJ2-5; the D gene is possibly TRBD2 (5 bases). CDR1 and CDR2 (germline): SGDLS, YYNGEE. V was shortened by 0 bases and J by 2 bases, with 11 bases between the two germline ends. There are 15 residues in the CDR3.

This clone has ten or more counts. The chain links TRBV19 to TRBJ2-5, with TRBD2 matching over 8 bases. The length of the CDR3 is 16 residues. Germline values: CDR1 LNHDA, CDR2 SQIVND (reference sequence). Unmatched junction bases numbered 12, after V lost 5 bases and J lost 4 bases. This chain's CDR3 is CASSGDRTSRGETQYF. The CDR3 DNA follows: TGTGCCAGTAGTGGGGACCGGACTAGCCGGGGAGAGACCCAGTACTTC.

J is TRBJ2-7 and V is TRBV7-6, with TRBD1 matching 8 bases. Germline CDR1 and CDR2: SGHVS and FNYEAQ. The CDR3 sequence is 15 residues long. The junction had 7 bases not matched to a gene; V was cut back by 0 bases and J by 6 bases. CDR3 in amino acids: CASSLAGQGVSEQYF. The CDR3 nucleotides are TGTGCCAGCAGCTTAGCTGGACAGGGTGTTTCCGAGCAGTACTTC. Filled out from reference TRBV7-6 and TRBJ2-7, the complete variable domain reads GAGVSQSPRYKVTKRGQDVALRCDPISGHVSLYWYRQALGQGPEFLTYFNYEAQQDKSGLPNDRFSAERPEGSISTLTIQRTEQRDSAMYRCASSLAGQGVSEQYFGPGTRLTVT.

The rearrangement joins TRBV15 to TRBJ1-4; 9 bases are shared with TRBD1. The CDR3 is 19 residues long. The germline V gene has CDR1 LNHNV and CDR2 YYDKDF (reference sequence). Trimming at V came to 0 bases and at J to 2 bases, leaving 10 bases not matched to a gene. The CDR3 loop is CATSRDPRGQGVTNEKLFF. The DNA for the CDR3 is TGTGCCACCAGCAGAGATCCGCGGGGACAGGGAGTCACTAATGAAAAACTGTTTTTT.

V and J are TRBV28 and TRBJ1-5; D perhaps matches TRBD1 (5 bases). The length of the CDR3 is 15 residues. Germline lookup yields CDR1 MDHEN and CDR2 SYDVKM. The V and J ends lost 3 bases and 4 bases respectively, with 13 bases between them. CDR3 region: CASSLRTPENQPQHF. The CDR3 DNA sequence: TGTGCCAGCAGTTTGAGGACACCGGAGAATCAGCCCCAGCATTTT. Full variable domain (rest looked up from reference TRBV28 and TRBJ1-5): DVKVTQSSRYLVKRTGEKVFLECVQDMDHENMFWYRQDPGLGLRLIYFSYDVKMKEKGDIPEGYSVSREKKERFSLILESASTNQTSMYLCASSLRTPENQPQHFGDGTRLSIL.

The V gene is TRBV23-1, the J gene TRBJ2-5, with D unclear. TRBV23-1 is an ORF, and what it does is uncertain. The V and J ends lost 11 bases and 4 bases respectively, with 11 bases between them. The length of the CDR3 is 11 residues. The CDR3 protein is CASLWRETQYF. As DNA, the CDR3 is TGCGCCTCGCTGTGGAGAGAGACCCAGTACTTC.

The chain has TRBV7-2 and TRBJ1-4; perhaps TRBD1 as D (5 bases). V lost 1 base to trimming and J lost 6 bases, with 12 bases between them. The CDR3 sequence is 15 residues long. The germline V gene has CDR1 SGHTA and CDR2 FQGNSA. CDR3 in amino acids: CASSLVSGRDEKLFF. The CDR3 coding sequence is TGTGCCAGCAGCTTAGTATCTGGCAGGGATGAAAAACTGTTTTTT.

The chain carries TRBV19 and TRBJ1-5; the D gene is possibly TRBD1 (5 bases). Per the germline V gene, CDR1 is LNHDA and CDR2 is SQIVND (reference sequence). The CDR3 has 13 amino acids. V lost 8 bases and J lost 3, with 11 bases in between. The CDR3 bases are TGTGCCAGTTTGGGCAGGGACAATCAGCCCCAGCATTTT. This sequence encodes CASLGRDNQPQHF.

For the CDR3, the DNA is TGTGCCAGCAGCTTTCAGGGGGCGAGTTTGGGCTACACCTTC. Translated, it gives CASSFQGASLGYTF. The rearrangement links TRBV11-2 to TRBJ1-2; 8 bases map to TRBD1. Looked up from germline, CDR1 is SGHAT and CDR2 is FQNNGV. CDR3 length: 14 residues. The V and J ends lost 3 bases and 8 bases, in that order; junction bases with no gene match: 8.

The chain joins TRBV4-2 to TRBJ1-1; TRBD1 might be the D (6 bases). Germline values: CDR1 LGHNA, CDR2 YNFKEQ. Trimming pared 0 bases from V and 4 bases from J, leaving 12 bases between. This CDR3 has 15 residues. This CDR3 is CASSQETGPSTEAFF. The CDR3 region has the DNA TGTGCCAGCAGCCAAGAAACAGGGCCGAGCACTGAAGCTTTCTTT.

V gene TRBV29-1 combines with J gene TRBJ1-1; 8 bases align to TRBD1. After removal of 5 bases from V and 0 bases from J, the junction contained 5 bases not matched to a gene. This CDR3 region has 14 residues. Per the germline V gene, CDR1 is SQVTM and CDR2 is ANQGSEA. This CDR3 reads CSVRQGPMNTEAFF. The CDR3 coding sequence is TGCAGCGTTCGACAGGGGCCCATGAACACTGAAGCTTTCTTT.

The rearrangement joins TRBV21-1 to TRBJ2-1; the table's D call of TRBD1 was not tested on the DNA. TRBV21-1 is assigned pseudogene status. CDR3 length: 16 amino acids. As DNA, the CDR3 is TGTGCCAGCAGCAAAGCGAAGACAGGGAGGTACAATGAGCAGTTCTTC. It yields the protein CASSKAKTGRYNEQFF.

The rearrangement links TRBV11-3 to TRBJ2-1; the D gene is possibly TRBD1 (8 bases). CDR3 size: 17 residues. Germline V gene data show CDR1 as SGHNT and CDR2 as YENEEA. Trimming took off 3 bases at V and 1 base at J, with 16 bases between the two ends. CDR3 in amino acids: CASSLGNRGGSYNEQFF. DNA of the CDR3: TGTGCCAGCAGCTTGGGGAACAGGGGGGGGTCCTACAATGAGCAGTTCTTC.

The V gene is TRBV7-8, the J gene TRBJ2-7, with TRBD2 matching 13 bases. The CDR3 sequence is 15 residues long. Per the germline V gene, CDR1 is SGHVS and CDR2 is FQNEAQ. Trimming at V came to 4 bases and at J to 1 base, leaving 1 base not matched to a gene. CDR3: CASSSGLAGSYEQYF. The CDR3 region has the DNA TGTGCCAGCAGCTCGGGACTAGCGGGATCCTACGAGCAGTACTTC.

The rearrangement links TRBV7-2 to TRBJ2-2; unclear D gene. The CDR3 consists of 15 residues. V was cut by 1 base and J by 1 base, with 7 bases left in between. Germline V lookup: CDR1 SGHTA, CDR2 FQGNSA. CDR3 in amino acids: CASSLDTLNTGELFF. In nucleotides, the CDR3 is TGTGCCAGCAGCTTAGATACTCTGAACACCGGGGAGCTGTTTTTT.

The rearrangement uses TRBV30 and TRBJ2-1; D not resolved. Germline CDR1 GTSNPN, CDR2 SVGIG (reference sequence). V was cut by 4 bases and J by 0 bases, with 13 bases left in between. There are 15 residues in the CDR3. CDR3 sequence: CAWNSGLGSYNEQFF. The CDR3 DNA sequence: TGTGCCTGGAACTCTGGGCTGGGCTCCTACAATGAGCAGTTCTTC.

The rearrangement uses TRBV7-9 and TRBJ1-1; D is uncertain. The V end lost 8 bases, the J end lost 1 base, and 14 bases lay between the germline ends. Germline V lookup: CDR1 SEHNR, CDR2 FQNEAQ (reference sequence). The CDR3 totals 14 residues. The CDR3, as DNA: TGTGCCAGCGACTCGAAGACGGCGAACACTGAAGCTTTCTTT. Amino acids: CASDSKTANTEAFF.

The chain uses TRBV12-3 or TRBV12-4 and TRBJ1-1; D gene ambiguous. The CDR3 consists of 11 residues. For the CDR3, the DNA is TGTGTCTCCCGAGGCAGGCGCGGGGCTTTCTTT. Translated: CVSRGRRGAFF.